Listed below are T cell receptor beta chains from one sample, sequenced in a study of T cell responses to AZD1222 COVID-19 vaccine. Assay used: immunoSEQ multiplex PCR; TCRdb lists only in-frame clones, some missing. The sample holds about 120,000 clones, roughly nine tenths seen once. Sequences were derived from peripheral blood, sampled on day 0 of AZD1222 vaccination. These receptors came from an adult in good health. Both conserved end residues are part of each CDR3. The order of the fields is clone size, V gene, D gene, J gene, CDR3 DNA, CDR3 protein. A D gene is named only where the DNA matches it firmly. The size field is filled for only some rows; it gives once, few, many or a size class.

.	TRBV7-2	.	TRBJ1-5	TGTGCCAGCAGCTTAGACAGGGATAGCAATCAGCCCCAGCATTTT	CASSLDRDSNQPQHF
.	TRBV19	.	TRBJ2-2	TGTGCCAGCGCCGGAGCAGCGTTCACCGGGGAGCTGTTTTTT	CASAGAAFTGELFF
.	TRBV19	TRBD1	TRBJ1-2	TGTGCCAGTAGTATAGTCGGGACAGGGATTCATGGCTACACCTTC	CASSIVGTGIHGYTF
few	TRBV12-3/TRBV12-4	TRBD2	TRBJ2-1	TGTGCCAGCAGCGGACTAGCCATCAATGAGCAGTTCTTC	CASSGLAINEQFF
.	TRBV30	.	TRBJ1-1	TGTGCCTGGAGAGGTCAGAACACTGAAGCTTTCTTT	CAWRGQNTEAFF
.	TRBV5-1	TRBD1	TRBJ1-1	TGCGCCAGCAGCAGAAGGACAGGGGGCGAGAGCCCTGAAGCTTTCTTT	CASSRRTGGESPEAFF
.	TRBV19	.	TRBJ1-1	TGTGCCACCCAGGGGCCCTTACCTGAAGCTTTCTTT	CATQGPLPEAFF
.	TRBV4-3	.	TRBJ2-7	TGCGCCAGCAGCCAAGATCAGGAGGGGGCGGAGGAGCAGTACTTC	CASSQDQEGAEEQYF
.	TRBV5-1	.	TRBJ2-1	TGCGCCAGCAGCTTGAACGAGGCGGGACACTCCTACAATGAGCAGTTCTTC	CASSLNEAGHSYNEQFF
.	TRBV13	TRBD1	TRBJ1-2	TGTGCCAGCAGCCGTCCCGGGACAGGGTACGGCTACACCTTC	CASSRPGTGYGYTF
.	TRBV18	.	TRBJ1-2	TGTGCCAGCTCACTTGACGACGGTGGCTACACCTTC	CASSLDDGGYTF
few	TRBV19	TRBD1	TRBJ2-7	TGTGCCAGTAGTACCGGACAGGGGCGGGCCACCTACGAGCAGTACTTC	CASSTGQGRATYEQYF
.	TRBV4-3	.	TRBJ2-7	TGCGCCAGCAGCCAAGATCTTCGGGGTCTGGGCGAGCAGTACTTC	CASSQDLRGLGEQYF
.	TRBV6-5	.	TRBJ2-2	TGTGCCAGCAGTAGACAAAACACCGGGGAGCTGTTTTTT	CASSRQNTGELFF
.	TRBV2	.	TRBJ2-5	TGTGCCAGCAGTGAACTACGCGTGGGAGAGACCCAGTACTTC	CASSELRVGETQYF
once	TRBV9	.	TRBJ1-1	TGTGCCAGCAGCGAGGGAGGGGTGGGGACTGAAGCTTTCTTT	CASSEGGVGTEAFF
.	TRBV27	TRBD1	TRBJ1-1	TGTGCCAGCAGTTTATTAGGGACAGGGGACACTGAAGCTTTCTTT	CASSLLGTGDTEAFF
few	TRBV27	.	TRBJ2-7	TGTGCCAGCAGTTCGAGAGGTGAGCGGGCCTACGAGCAGTACTTC	CASSSRGERAYEQYF
.	TRBV5-1	.	TRBJ1-5	TGCGCCAGCAGCTTGGGGACAGGCAATCAGCCCCAGCATTTT	CASSLGTGNQPQHF
.	TRBV11-1	.	TRBJ1-1	TGTGCCAGCAGTTTCTCGCCAGAGTTAGTAGACACTGAAGCTTTCTTT	CASSFSPELVDTEAFF
.	TRBV7-6	.	TRBJ2-7	TGTGCCAGCAGTACCAGTGGTTGGGTAGCTGAGATCTACGAGCAGTACTTC	CASSTSGWVAEIYEQYF
few	TRBV5-1	TRBD2	TRBJ2-1	TGCGCCAGCAGCTTGGAAGCGGGGAAAGCCTACAATGAGCAGTTCTTC	CASSLEAGKAYNEQFF
.	TRBV5-1	TRBD2	TRBJ2-1	TGCGCCAGCAGCCCGACTAGCGGCGCCTACAATGAGCAGTTCTTC	CASSPTSGAYNEQFF
.	TRBV7-2	.	TRBJ2-3	TGTGCCAGCAGCTCCGGATCTAGCACAGATACGCAGTATTTT	CASSSGSSTDTQYF
.	TRBV24-1	.	TRBJ2-1	TGTGCCACCAGTGATTCGGGAGTCTGGCATGAGCAGTTCTTC	CATSDSGVWHEQFF
.	TRBV7-2	TRBD1	TRBJ1-3	TGTGCCAGCAGCCGGGACAGCTCTGGAAACACCATATATTTT	CASSRDSSGNTIYF
.	TRBV19	.	TRBJ2-7	TGTGCCAGTAGTATAAATCTCGGCCCGTACGAGCAGTACTTC	CASSINLGPYEQYF
.	TRBV5-8	TRBD1	TRBJ2-2	TGTGCCAGCAGCCTGCAGGGGGCCACCGGGGAGCTGTTTTTT	CASSLQGATGELFF
.	TRBV21-1	.	TRBJ2-7	TGTGCCAGCAGCAAATTGTCTCGGCAGGGCCTTCCCTACGAGCAGTACTTC	CASSKLSRQGLPYEQYF
.	TRBV28	TRBD1	TRBJ1-5	TGTGCCAGCAGGAGTCCCGGGACAGGGATCAATCAGCCCCAGCATTTT	CASRSPGTGINQPQHF
.	TRBV27	TRBD2	TRBJ2-5	TGTGCCAGCAGACGGCTAGCGGGGCAGGAGACCCAGTACTTC	CASRRLAGQETQYF
.	TRBV19	TRBD1	TRBJ2-2	TGTGCCAGTAGAGGCAGGGGGCCCGGGGAGCTGTTTTTT	CASRGRGPGELFF
.	TRBV28	.	TRBJ1-1	TGTGCCAGCAGCCAAGCCCGAGGGCGGGCTTTCTTT	CASSQARGRAFF
.	TRBV5-1	TRBD1	TRBJ2-7	TGCGCCAGCAGCTTGGTTGCCGGGACAGGGGGCCGATACGAGCAGTACTTC	CASSLVAGTGGRYEQYF
once	TRBV6-2/TRBV6-3	.	TRBJ2-4	TGTGCCAGCAGTTCGACGGTAATGAAAAACATTCAGTACTTC	CASSSTVMKNIQYF
.	TRBV19	TRBD1	TRBJ1-2	TGTGCCGCTCGGGGCCGGGGACAGCCGTATGGCTACACCTTC	CAARGRGQPYGYTF
.	TRBV7-3	.	TRBJ2-7	TGTGCCAGCAGCTTATTGGCAGCCTACGAGCAGTACTTC	CASSLLAAYEQYF
once	TRBV27	TRBD1	TRBJ2-1	TGTGCCAGCAGACAAACAGGGGCCCCCTACAATGAGCAGTTCTTC	CASRQTGAPYNEQFF
.	TRBV5-4	.	TRBJ1-2	TGTGCCAGCACCGGGGGGTATGGCTACACCTTC	CASTGGYGYTF
.	TRBV5-1	.	TRBJ2-3	TGCGCCAGCAGCTTGGTGTCAGGGGCCGTGGAAGATACGCAGTATTTT	CASSLVSGAVEDTQYF
.	TRBV5-3	.	TRBJ1-2	TGTGCCAGAAGCTCCTATGGCTACACCTTC	CARSSYGYTF
few	TRBV10-2	.	TRBJ2-7	TGCGCCAGCGGAGGGGTAGTCTTC	CASGGVVF
few	TRBV5-1	.	TRBJ2-7	TGCGCCAGCAGCTTATTCCCGGACCCATATAACTCCTACGAGCAGTACTTC	CASSLFPDPYNSYEQYF
.	TRBV19	.	TRBJ1-1	TGTGCCAGTAGTATAGATCTTCGGTCTCGGGCAGGGCGTACTGAAGCTTTCTTT	CASSIDLRSRAGRTEAFF
.	TRBV20-1	.	TRBJ1-1	TGCAGTGCTAGAGACGCGGTAGCTTTCTTT	CSARDAVAFF
.	TRBV4-3	.	TRBJ2-3	TGCGCCAGCAGCCAAGATTTAAGAGGGGACACAGATACGCAGTATTTT	CASSQDLRGDTDTQYF
.	TRBV6-6	.	TRBJ1-2	TGTGCCAGCAGTTCCTCCCGGGACAAAGGAGACTATGGCTACACCTTC	CASSSSRDKGDYGYTF
.	TRBV2	TRBD1	TRBJ2-5	TGTGCCAGCAGCTTACAGGGGGAAGAGACCCAGTACTTC	CASSLQGEETQYF
.	TRBV6-5	.	TRBJ2-5	TGTGCCAGCAAGGGGGGGCTGGATCAAGAGACCCAGTACTTC	CASKGGLDQETQYF
few	TRBV6-5	.	TRBJ1-6	TGTGCCAGCAGTTACCGGCAGGTTTCACCCCTCCACTTT	CASSYRQVSPLHF
.	TRBV4-1	TRBD2	TRBJ2-3	TGCGCCAGCAGCCTGGGACTAGCGGGAGCGGAAGATACGCAGTATTTT	CASSLGLAGAEDTQYF
.	TRBV19	.	TRBJ1-5	TGTGCCAGTAGTATAGCCCCGCGGGGAGGCAATCAGCCCCAGCATTTT	CASSIAPRGGNQPQHF
.	TRBV25-1	.	TRBJ1-1	TGTGCCAGCAGTGAATCGGGGGGGAACACTGAAGCTTTCTTT	CASSESGGNTEAFF